This T cell receptor beta chain was identified in a study of blood T cell repertoires in COVID-19 (dated by TCRdb to the early 2020s). Regarding the study in general: The collaborator samples originated in the United States, Italy and Spain and spanned the acute and convalescent phases of COVID-19. The material from the prospective study consisted of cDNA or gDNA derived from T cells, B-cell-depleted T cells, or PBMCs. Subjects who had been exposed to COVID-19, were actively infected with it, or had recovered from it provided the deeply sampled blood TCRbeta repertoires that made up the dataset. The repertoires were made available in a free public database intended to serve as a resource for research on the immune response to SARS-CoV-2. The samples were drawn from the first 160 participants of the ongoing ImmuneRACE study and from some 1,300 subjects provided by 6 global collaborators. A de-identified subject ID, COVID-19 status, age in years and sex were almost always included in the sample metadata. Where HLA class I and class II types were available, the types were taken from metadata supplied by the sample provider, not from assay-based typing.

From the cysteine through the phenylalanine, the CDR3 covers 16 amino acids. Left in the record is the CDR3 DNA by itself, 48 bases read in frame from the first base. V drops 6 bases and J drops 5 bases, leaving 20 bases in between. From the germline V gene, CDR1 is MDHEN and CDR2 is SYDVKM. Overall study outcomes, separate from this receptor: How much clinical and demographic metadata was included differed by source and by participant, and the metadata was provided uncurated.

TCRbeta CDR3 regions were amplified from genomic DNA by means of the immunoSEQ Assay, a bias-controlled multiplex PCR. Per the source publication's procedure: Nucleated cell counts per sample were estimated from amplification of reference gene primers within the assay. Sequence reads were collapsed and filtered to measure the absolute abundance of every unique TCRbeta CDR3 rearrangement. For each sample, productive Simpson clonality was calculated as the square root of Simpson's diversity index across productive rearrangements. What TCRdb holds here is the immuneACCESS table cut down to in-frame rearrangements. Part of the clones is not present; checked against another copy, under half of the missing clones reflect an unresolved V gene, and the others are unexplained. From that table come the V and J calls and clone size; the DNA was used to work out D and trimming. For this sample there are some 180,000 clones; approximately 90% appear just once. The ten most abundant clones make up roughly 5% of the sample.

At one collaborating source in Seattle, patients were enrolled during active infection and were followed longitudinally through the course of disease. Collaborating institutions collected whole blood in K2EDTA tubes following their own protocols. Collaborator samples were shipped for TCRbeta analysis as frozen whole blood, isolated PBMCs, or DNA extracted from either sample type. As concerns this clone: Its antigen remains unidentified. Qualities for individual bases were not recorded, and no much larger clone is one base off.

The sequence joins TRBV28 to TRBJ1-5; tentative D gene TRBD1, with 5 bases matching. The material sequenced was peripheral blood. This TCR was recovered from a man younger than 35 with COVID-19, enrolled during active disease. The CDR3 protein sequence reads: CASSGRKQDAHQPQHF. The DNA sequence is given as TGTGCCAGCAGCGGCCGGAAACAGGACGCACATCAGCCCCAGCATTTT.